This T cell receptor (beta chain) was recovered during a study of cytomegalovirus exposure and HLA in healthy donors. Generated by immunoSEQ multiplex PCR, the TCRdb table keeps only in-frame clones and is missing some. The sample holds 120,000 to 150,000 clones, almost 85% seen once. A single count supports this clone. Antigen unknown. Broader study findings: Investigators reported about 160 TCR beta chains as tied to cytomegalovirus. Usually a TCR sequence was rare, but some public TCRs were found in many donors. Within the 95 to 150 validation repertoires, first-cohort TCR clusters tended to co-occur, according to a later analysis.

This clonotype originated in a woman aged 30 to 39 in good health and CMV-seronegative. Sequencing input: PBMCs.

CDR3 sequence (DNA): TGTGCCAGCACCCAGGGAGGGGGTGGGGTGAGTGGCTACACCTTC. Its protein product is CASTQGGGGVSGYTF. This chain joins TRBV6-5 and TRBJ1-2; possible D gene TRBD1, 6 bases. Germline-derived CDR1 and CDR2 are MNHEY and SVGAGI. The CDR3 is 15 amino acids. The germline V and J ends were trimmed by 7 bases and 7 bases, with 22 bases remaining between them.